This TCR beta chain was captured in a study of blood T cell repertoires in COVID-19. CDR3 size: 11 residues. J was trimmed by 4 bases and V by 8 bases; bases with no gene match: 4. Germline V gives CDR1 SQVTM, CDR2 ANQGSEA. The protocol was immunoSEQ multiplex PCR, while the TCRdb copy is restricted to in-frame clones and leaves out a portion. Counted here are some 220,000 clones, approximately 85% occurring once; the ten biggest clones make up under 4.5%. The J gene is TRBJ1-1, the V gene TRBV29-1; TRBD1 matches at 7 bases. The sample taken for sequencing was peripheral blood. This TCR was sampled from a man in his forties or fifties with acute or convalescent COVID-19. The CDR3 DNA is TGCAGCATTACAGGGGTCACTGAAGCTTTCTTT. This translates into CSITGVTEAFF. The full variable domain, its missing parts supplied by reference TRBV29-1 and TRBJ1-1, is SAVISQKPSRDICQRGTSLTIQCQVDSQVTMMFWYRQQPGQSLTLIATANQGSEATYESGFVIDKFPISRPNLTFSTLTVSNMSPEDSSIYLCSITGVTEAFFGQGTRLTVV.